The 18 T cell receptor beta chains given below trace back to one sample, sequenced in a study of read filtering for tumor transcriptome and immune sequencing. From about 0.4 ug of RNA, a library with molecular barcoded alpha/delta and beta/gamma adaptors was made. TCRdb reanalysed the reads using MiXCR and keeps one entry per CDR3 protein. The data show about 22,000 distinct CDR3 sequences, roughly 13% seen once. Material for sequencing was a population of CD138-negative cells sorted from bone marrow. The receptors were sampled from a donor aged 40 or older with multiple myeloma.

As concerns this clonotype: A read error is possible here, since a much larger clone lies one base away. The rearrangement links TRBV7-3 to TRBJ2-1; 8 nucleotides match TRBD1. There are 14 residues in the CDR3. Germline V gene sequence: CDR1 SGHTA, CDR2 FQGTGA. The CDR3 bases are TGTGCCAGCAGCGCCCCGGGACAGGAGAATGGGCAGTTCTTC. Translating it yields CASSAPGQENGQFF.

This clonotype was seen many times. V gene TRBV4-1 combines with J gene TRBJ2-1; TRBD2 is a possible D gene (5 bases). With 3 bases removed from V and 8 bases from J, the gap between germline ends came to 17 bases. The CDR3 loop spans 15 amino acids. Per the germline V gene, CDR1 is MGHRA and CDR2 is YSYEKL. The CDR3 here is CASSHPSRGQYEQFF. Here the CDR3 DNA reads TGCGCCAGCAGCCACCCTTCAAGAGGGCAGTATGAGCAGTTCTTC.

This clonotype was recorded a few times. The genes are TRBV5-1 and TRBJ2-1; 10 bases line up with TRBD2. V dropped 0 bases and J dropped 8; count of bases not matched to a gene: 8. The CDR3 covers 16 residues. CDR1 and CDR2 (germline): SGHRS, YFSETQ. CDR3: CASSLVVLAGAHEQFF. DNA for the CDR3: TGCGCCAGCAGCTTGGTCGTGCTAGCGGGAGCCCATGAGCAGTTCTTC.

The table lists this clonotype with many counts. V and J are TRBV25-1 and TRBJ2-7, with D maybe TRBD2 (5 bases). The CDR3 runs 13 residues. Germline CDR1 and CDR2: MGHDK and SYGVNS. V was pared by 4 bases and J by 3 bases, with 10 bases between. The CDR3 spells CASSVRGNYEQYF. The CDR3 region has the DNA TGTGCCAGCAGTGTTCGGGGAAACTACGAGCAGTACTTC.

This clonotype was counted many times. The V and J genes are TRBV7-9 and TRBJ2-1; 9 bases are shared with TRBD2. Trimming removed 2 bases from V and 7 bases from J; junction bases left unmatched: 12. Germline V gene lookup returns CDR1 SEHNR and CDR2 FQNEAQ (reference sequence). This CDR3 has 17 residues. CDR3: CASSLRTASGKRNEQFF. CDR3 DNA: TGTGCCAGCAGCTTAAGGACGGCTAGCGGGAAGAGGAATGAGCAGTTCTTC.

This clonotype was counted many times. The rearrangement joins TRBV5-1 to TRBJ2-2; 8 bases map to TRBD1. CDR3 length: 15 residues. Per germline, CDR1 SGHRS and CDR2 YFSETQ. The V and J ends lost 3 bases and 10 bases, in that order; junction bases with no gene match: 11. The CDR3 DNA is TGCGCCAGCAGCTCCTCCGGGACAGGTGTTCAGGAGCTGTTTTTT. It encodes CASSSSGTGVQELFF.

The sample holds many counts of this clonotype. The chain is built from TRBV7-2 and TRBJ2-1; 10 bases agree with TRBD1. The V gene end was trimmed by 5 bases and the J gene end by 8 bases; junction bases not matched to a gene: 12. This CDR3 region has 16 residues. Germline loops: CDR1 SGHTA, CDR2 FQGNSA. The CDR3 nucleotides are TGTGCCAGCAGCCTGCTCCCGGGACAGGGGATGTATGAGCAGTTCTTC. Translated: CASSLLPGQGMYEQFF. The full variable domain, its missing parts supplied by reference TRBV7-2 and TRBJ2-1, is GAGVSQSPSNKVTEKGKDVELRCDPISGHTALYWYRQSLGQGLEFLIYFQGNSAPDKSGLPSDRFSAERTGGSVSTLTIQRTQQEDSAVYLCASSLLPGQGMYEQFFGPGTRLTVL.

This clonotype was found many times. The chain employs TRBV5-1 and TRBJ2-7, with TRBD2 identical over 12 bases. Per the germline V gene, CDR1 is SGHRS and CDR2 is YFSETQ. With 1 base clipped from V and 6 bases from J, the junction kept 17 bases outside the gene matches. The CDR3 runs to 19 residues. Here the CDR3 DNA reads TGCGCCAGCAGCTTGCGTTCTAGCGGGAGGGTTGCCCGGGGATCCGAGCAGTACTTC. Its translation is CASSLRSSGRVARGSEQYF.

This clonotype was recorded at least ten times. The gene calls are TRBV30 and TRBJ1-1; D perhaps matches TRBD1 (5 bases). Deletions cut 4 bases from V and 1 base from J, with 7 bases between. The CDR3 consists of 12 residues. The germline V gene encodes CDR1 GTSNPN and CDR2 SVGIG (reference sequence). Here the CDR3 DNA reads TGTGCCTGGATTGGGGCGAACACTGAAGCTTTCTTT. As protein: CAWIGANTEAFF.

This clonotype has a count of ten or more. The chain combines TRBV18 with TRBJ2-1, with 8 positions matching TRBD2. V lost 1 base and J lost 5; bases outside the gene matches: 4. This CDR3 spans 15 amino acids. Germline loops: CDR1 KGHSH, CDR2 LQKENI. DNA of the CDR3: TGTGCCAGCTCACCACGAACTAGCGGAGACAATGAGCAGTTCTTC. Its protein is CASSPRTSGDNEQFF.

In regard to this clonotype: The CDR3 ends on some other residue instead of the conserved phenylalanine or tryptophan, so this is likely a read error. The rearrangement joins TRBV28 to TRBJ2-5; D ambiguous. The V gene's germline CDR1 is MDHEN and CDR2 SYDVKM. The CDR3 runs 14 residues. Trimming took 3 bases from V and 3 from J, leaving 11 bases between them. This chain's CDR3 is CASSLYSTKETQYS. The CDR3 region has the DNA TGTGCCAGCAGTTTGTACAGCACGAAAGAGACCCAGTACTCC.

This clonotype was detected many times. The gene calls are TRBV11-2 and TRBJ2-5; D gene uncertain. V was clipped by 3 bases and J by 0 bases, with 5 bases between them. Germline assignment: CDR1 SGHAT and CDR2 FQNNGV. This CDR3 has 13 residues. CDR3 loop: CASSLENQETQYF. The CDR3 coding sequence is TGTGCCAGCAGCTTGGAGAACCAAGAGACCCAGTACTTC.

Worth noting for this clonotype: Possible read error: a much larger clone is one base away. CDR3: CSGKPAGGYEQYF. CDR3 sequence (DNA): TGCAGCGGGAAACCAGCGGGAGGTTACGAGCAGTACTTC. This sequence joins TRBV29-1 and TRBJ2-7, with 9 bases that match TRBD2. The V segment lost 7 bases and the J segment 4 bases; nucleotides outside the gene matches: 8. CDR3 length: 13 residues. Per the germline V gene, CDR1 is SQVTM and CDR2 is ANQGSEA.

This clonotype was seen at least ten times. This CDR3 is CAITSARANSGANVLTF. CDR3 in DNA: TGTGCCATCACGTCAGCCAGGGCCAACTCTGGGGCCAACGTCCTGACTTTC. The rearrangement links TRBV10-3 to TRBJ2-6; TRBD1 might be the D (5 bases). V dropped 7 bases and J dropped 0 bases, with 16 bases sitting between them. The CDR3 covers 17 residues. Germline lookup yields CDR1 ENHRY and CDR2 SYGVKD.

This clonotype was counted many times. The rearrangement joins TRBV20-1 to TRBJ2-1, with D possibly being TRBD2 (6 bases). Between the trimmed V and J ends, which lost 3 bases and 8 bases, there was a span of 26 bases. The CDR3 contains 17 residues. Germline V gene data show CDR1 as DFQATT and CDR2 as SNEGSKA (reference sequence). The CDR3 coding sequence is TGCAGTGCTAGGGGGCTCTCATCGGGGGATGCCTGGGATGAGCAGTTCTTC. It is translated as CSARGLSSGDAWDEQFF.

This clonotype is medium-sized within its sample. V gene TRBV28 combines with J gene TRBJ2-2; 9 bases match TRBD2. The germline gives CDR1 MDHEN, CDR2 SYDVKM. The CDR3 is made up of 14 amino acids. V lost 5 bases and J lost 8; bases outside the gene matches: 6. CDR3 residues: CASSRTSASGELFF. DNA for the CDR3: TGTGCCAGCAGTCGGACTAGCGCGTCTGGGGAGCTGTTTTTT.

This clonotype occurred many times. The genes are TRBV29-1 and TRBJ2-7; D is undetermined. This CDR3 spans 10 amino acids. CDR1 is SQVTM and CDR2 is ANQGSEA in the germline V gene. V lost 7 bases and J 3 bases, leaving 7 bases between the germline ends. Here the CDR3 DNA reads TGCAGCGCTGGGAACTACGAGCAGTACTTC. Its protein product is CSAGNYEQYF.

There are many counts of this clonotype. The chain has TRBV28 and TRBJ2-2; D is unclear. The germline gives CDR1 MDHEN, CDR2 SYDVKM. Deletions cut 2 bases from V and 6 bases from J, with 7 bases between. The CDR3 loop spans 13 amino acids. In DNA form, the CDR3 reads TGTGCCAGCAGTTTAGCCCCTCCCGGGGAGCTGTTTTTT. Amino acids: CASSLAPPGELFF. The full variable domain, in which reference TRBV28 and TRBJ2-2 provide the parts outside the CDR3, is DVKVTQSSRYLVKRTGEKVFLECVQDMDHENMFWYRQDPGLGLRLIYFSYDVKMKEKGDIPEGYSVSREKKERFSLILESASTNQTSMYLCASSLAPPGELFFGEGSRLTVL.